Sequencing of this T cell receptor beta chain was carried out in a study of blood T cell repertoires in COVID-19. V was shortened by 3 bases and J by 6 bases, with 15 bases between the two germline ends. CDR1 is MNHEY, CDR2 SVGEGT, per germline. The CDR3 is 15 amino acids. Data came from immunoSEQ multiplex PCR; TCRdb stores just in-frame clones and leaves some out. The data show 250,000 to 300,000 clones, 80% to 90% seen once. The chain links TRBV6-2 or TRBV6-3 to TRBJ1-5; D is perhaps TRBD1 (5 bases). The material sequenced was peripheral blood. The origin of this receptor is a woman in her 70s with COVID-19, enrolled during active disease. The CDR3 region has the DNA TGTGCCAGCAGTTATCGGCAGGGTACGGCTCAGCCCCAGCATTTT. It encodes CASSYRQGTAQPQHF.